The entry below describes one T cell receptor (beta chain). Its antigen is currently unknown. There are 14 residues in the CDR3. Germline lookup yields CDR1 SGHTA and CDR2 FQGNSA. The V gene lost 2 bases and the J gene lost 5 bases, with 13 bases spanning the gap. The source of the sample is a study of CD8+CD57+ T cells in acquired aplastic anemia. Study-level background: 3.2 ug was the average amount of DNA from sorted CD4+ and CD8+ cells.

Study findings and constraints: Overlap between patients and controls comprised twenty-nine CD8+ CDR3 sequences. Patients did not significantly differ from controls in CD8+ Simpson's diversity.

Using genomic DNA as the template, TCR beta VDJ and CDR3 profiling was carried out. TCRdb reprocessed the reads with MiXCR, giving one entry per CDR3 protein. The sample holds just over 40,000 distinct CDR3 sequences, approximately 63% seen once. By flow cytometry, patients selected for sequencing had shown an expansion of CD8+CD57+ cells. Diagnosis of severe acquired aplastic anemia applied to all patients. The V call is TRBV7-2, the J call TRBJ2-7; no definite D call. The source of this sequence is a human donor with aplastic anemia. Sample: sorted CD4+, CD8+, or CD8+CD57+ T cells (not recorded which) from PBMCs. This CDR3 is CASSLSGRRDEQYF. In DNA form, the CDR3 reads TGTGCCAGCAGCTTAAGTGGCAGAAGAGACGAGCAGTACTTC.